This T cell receptor (beta chain) stems from a study of radiotherapy plus CTLA-4 blockade in lung cancer (dated by TCRdb to 2017 to 2018). Background for the entire study: Objective responses were observed in 15% to 20% of enrolled patients, and disease control was achieved in about 32%. General findings and caveats noted by the study authors: After treatment with radiotherapy and ipilimumab, TCR clones that came from tumors expanded in the peripheral blood. The strongest predictors of response were reported to be early dynamic shifts in blood T cell clones along with a rise in serum interferon-beta following radiation.

To note about this clone: Its antigen remains unidentified. No base quality values were provided; no much bigger clone lies one nucleotide off.

CDR1 and CDR2 are drawn from the germline V gene: MNHNS, SASEGT. The CDR3 sequence holds 15 residues, the cysteine and phenylalanine included. Only the CDR3 DNA stays, 45 bases, in frame from base 1. Trimming takes 7 bases off V and 8 bases off J; junction bases not matched to a gene: 14. Library generation was performed with the immunoSEQ multiplex PCR assay. TCRdb stores this immuneACCESS table with in-frame sequences only. Part of the clones is absent; in the studies checked, under half of the shortfall reflects unresolved V genes, and no reason is known for the rest. This sample is represented by about 60,000 clones; 72% of them were singletons. The leading ten clones occupy about 8.3% of the sample. In this study, focal radiation therapy paired with CTLA-4 blockade (ipilimumab) was tested in patients who had chemo-refractory metastatic non-small-cell lung cancer.

The TCR was taken from a human donor with non-small cell lung cancer whose response to radiotherapy plus ipilimumab could not be evaluated. The rearranged chain carries TRBV6-1 and TRBJ2-3; TRBD2 fits 8 bases in the junction. Sequences were derived from peripheral blood, sampled from a patient treated with radiotherapy plus ipilimumab. The encoded CDR3 is CASKEISGIGGTQYF. Read as DNA, the sequence is TGTGCCAGCAAGGAGATTAGCGGGATCGGGGGTACGCAGTATTTT.